This T cell receptor beta chain originates from a study of T-cell memory formation after mild COVID-19. Study outcomes and limitations: Nothing confirmed that second-wave clones peaking on day 37 were specific for SARS-CoV-2. CD4/CD8 balance held among clones contracting day 15 to 85, and later expanders leaned CD4+. Contracting CD4+ clones were located mainly in CM and EM, and CD8+ clones in EMRA.

Using its own MiXCR run on the 5' RACE reads, TCRdb lists one record per CDR3 protein. This table holds roughly 100,000 distinct CDR3 sequences, around 15% found once. Only a few counts were recorded for this clonotype. Its specificity is not known. The CDR3 is 13 amino acids. CDR1 and CDR2 (germline): SQVTM, ANQGSEA. Trimming stripped 6 bases from V and 1 base from J, with 9 bases between. The V and J genes are TRBV29-1 and TRBJ2-2, with D maybe TRBD1 (5 bases). The sequenced sample consisted of PBMCs or a T cell subset sorted from them (not recorded which). This receptor was obtained from a man aged 18-30 years who had mild COVID-19 (a few samples of this study predate the infection). Cell type and time point are not known. The DNA of the CDR3 is TGCAGCGTGCAACAGGAGAACACCGGGGAGCTGTTTTTT. Translating gives CSVQQENTGELFF.